One sample yielded the 23 T cell receptor beta chains listed below, sequenced in a study of T cell repertoires in cytomegalovirus infection. TCRdb redid the calling of the reads with MiXCR, one entry per CDR3 protein. The sample lists some 160,000 distinct CDR3 sequences, 15% to 20% occurring once. Sequenced input: CD8+ T cells from PBMCs. The receptors derive from a human donor in good health (CMV status not recorded). Some clones in this sample may be carry-over from other donors' samples.

This clonotype came up a few times. The rearrangement joins TRBV7-8 to TRBJ2-1; 9 bases line up with TRBD1. The V gene end was trimmed by 2 bases and the J gene end by 7 bases; junction bases not matched to a gene: 12. CDR1 and CDR2 from the germline V gene are SGHVS and FQNEAQ. This CDR3 is built from 17 residues. The CDR3: CASSLRVTGGFKNEQFF. The CDR3 nucleotides are TGTGCCAGCAGCTTACGTGTAACAGGGGGCTTTAAGAATGAGCAGTTCTTC. Full variable domain (missing parts from reference TRBV7-8 and TRBJ2-1): GAGVSQSPRYKVAKRGQDVALRCDPISGHVSLFWYQQALGQGPEFLTYFQNEAQLDKSGLPSDRFFAERPEGSVSTLKIQRTQQEDSAVYLCASSLRVTGGFKNEQFFGPGTRLTVL.

The chain recombines TRBV6-2 or TRBV6-3 with TRBJ2-7; possible D gene TRBD2, 5 bases. Germline V gene data show CDR1 as MNHEY and CDR2 as SVGEGT. V lost 6 bases, J lost 3 bases, and 12 bases lay in between. This CDR3 has 13 amino acids. The CDR3 is CASSPTSYYEQYF. CDR3 nucleotides: TGTGCCAGCAGCCCTACTAGTTACTACGAGCAGTACTTC.

The J gene is TRBJ1-3, the V gene TRBV7-8; maybe TRBD1 (5 bases). Germline V gene sequence: CDR1 SGHVS, CDR2 FQNEAQ. V lost 1 base to trimming and J lost 4 bases, with 8 bases between them. The CDR3 totals 14 residues. The CDR3 loop reads CASSLGGRGNTIYF. The CDR3, as DNA: TGTGCCAGCAGCTTAGGGGGCCGCGGAAACACCATATATTTT.

Many counts were recorded for this clonotype. The J gene is TRBJ2-1, the V gene TRBV7-9; D may be TRBD2 (5 bases). The V end lost 1 base, the J end lost 0 bases, and 10 bases lay between the germline ends. This CDR3 has 16 residues. From germline, CDR1 is SEHNR and CDR2 FQNEAQ (reference sequence). The CDR3 here is CASSLVGSSSYNEQFF. The CDR3 DNA follows: TGTGCCAGCAGCTTAGTTGGGAGTTCCTCCTACAATGAGCAGTTCTTC.

The chain uses TRBV5-6 and TRBJ1-5, with a weak D call TRBD1 (6 bases). The V gene lost 2 bases and the J gene lost 1 base, with 10 bases spanning the gap. The CDR3 spans 15 residues. Germline assignment: CDR1 SGHDT and CDR2 YYEEEE. This chain's CDR3 is CASSFGQGSNQPQHF. In DNA form, the CDR3 reads TGTGCCAGCAGCTTTGGGCAGGGGAGCAATCAGCCCCAGCATTTT.

In this sample, this clonotype turned up many times. The rearrangement links TRBV7-2 to TRBJ2-5; either TRBD1 or TRBD2 may fit D (5 bases each). This CDR3 has 16 amino acids. Germline values: CDR1 SGHTA, CDR2 FQGNSA. Between the trimmed V and J ends, which lost 1 base and 5 bases, there was a span of 17 bases. CDR3 sequence: CASSLEGWEREETQYF. Here the CDR3 DNA reads TGTGCCAGCAGCTTAGAGGGGTGGGAGAGGGAGGAGACCCAGTACTTC.

The chain combines TRBV7-2 with TRBJ2-5; D ambiguous. The CDR3 is 16 residues long. V was clipped by 4 bases and J by 1 base, with 16 bases between them. The germline gives CDR1 SGHTA, CDR2 FQGNSA. Written as DNA, the CDR3 is TGTGCCAGCAGCTCCCGATTCGAGTTGATCCAAGAGACCCAGTACTTC. Protein product: CASSSRFELIQETQYF.

This clonotype has only a few counts. The chain has TRBV7-8 and TRBJ2-7; TRBD1 matches at 7 bases. There are 13 residues in the CDR3. CDR1 is SGHVS and CDR2 is FQNEAQ in the germline V gene. The V and J ends lost 0 bases and 9 bases, in that order; junction bases with no gene match: 5. The DNA of the CDR3 is TGTGCCAGCAGCTTAGCGTCACGGGACAGGCAGTACTTC. This gives the protein CASSLASRDRQYF. Based on the CDR3 plus reference TRBV7-8 and TRBJ2-7, the full variable domain is GAGVSQSPRYKVAKRGQDVALRCDPISGHVSLFWYQQALGQGPEFLTYFQNEAQLDKSGLPSDRFFAERPEGSVSTLKIQRTQQEDSAVYLCASSLASRDRQYFGPGTRLTVT.

The CDR3 DNA sequence: TGTGCCAGCAACTTTGTCGACGAGCAGTACTTC. Translation: CASNFVDEQYF. The chain joins TRBV28 to TRBJ2-7; D is unclear. Germline CDR1 MDHEN, CDR2 SYDVKM. This CDR3 is 11 amino acids long. V was trimmed by 7 bases and J by 5 bases, leaving 9 bases between them.

The chain combines TRBV7-2 with TRBJ1-6, with unresolved D. CDR3 length: 11 residues. V gave up 1 base and J gave up 14 bases, with 6 bases separating them. The germline CDR1 and CDR2 sequences are SGHTA and FQGNSA. The CDR3 protein is CASSLGASLHF. The CDR3 region has the DNA TGTGCCAGCAGCTTAGGGGCCTCCCTCCACTTT.

The genes are TRBV10-3 and TRBJ2-7, with 11 bases identical to TRBD1. Germline CDR1 and CDR2: ENHRY and SYGVKD. This CDR3 spans 15 amino acids. V dropped 3 bases and J dropped 4; count of bases not matched to a gene: 5. The CDR3 protein is CAISDHGQGAYEQYF. The CDR3 DNA reads TGTGCCATCAGTGATCACGGACAGGGGGCATACGAGCAGTACTTC.

This clonotype was detected only a few times. The CDR3 region has the DNA TGTGCCAGCAGTTTTTTTCCCAACTCCTACGAGCAGTACTTC. Translated, it gives CASSFFPNSYEQYF. The chain recombines TRBV12-3 or TRBV12-4 with TRBJ2-7; D not resolved. The CDR3 consists of 14 residues. V was pared by 3 bases and J by 0 bases, with 9 bases between.

The sample holds a few counts of this clonotype. This chain joins TRBV11-2 and TRBJ2-5; tentative D call: TRBD2 (5 bases). Germline CDR1 and CDR2: SGHAT and FQNNGV. The germline V and J ends were trimmed by 5 bases and 1 base, with 11 bases remaining between them. The CDR3 consists of 14 residues. The CDR3 DNA follows: TGTGCCAGCAGCCGTACTAGAGCCCAAGAGACCCAGTACTTC. Encoded protein: CASSRTRAQETQYF.

This clonotype occurred a few times. The V gene is TRBV12-5, the J gene TRBJ2-1, with D possibly matching TRBD1 (6 bases). CDR1 is LGHNT, CDR2 FRNRAP, per germline. The CDR3 length is 14 residues. The ends were cut back, 0 bases at V and 4 bases at J, with 7 bases in the middle. The CDR3 spells CASGLVDRYNEQFF. The DNA of the CDR3 is TGTGCTAGTGGTTTGGTGGACAGATACAATGAGCAGTTCTTC.

The chain has TRBV28 and TRBJ2-2; weak D call: TRBD1 (5 bases). Between the trimmed V and J ends, which lost 2 bases and 6 bases, there was a span of 16 bases. Germline CDR1 MDHEN, CDR2 SYDVKM. The CDR3 is made up of 16 amino acids. The CDR3 DNA reads as TGTGCCAGCAGTTTAGCGTGGACGTTAGGGGCCGGGGAGCTGTTTTTT. Its translation is CASSLAWTLGAGELFF.

There are many counts of this clonotype. The chain combines TRBV7-2 with TRBJ2-7, with no clear D. Trimming left V 2 bases short and J 3 bases short, with 14 bases between. This CDR3 comprises 15 residues. Germline assignment: CDR1 SGHTA and CDR2 FQGNSA. CDR3: CASSLSPTQNYEQYF. The CDR3 bases are TGTGCCAGCAGCTTATCCCCTACACAAAACTACGAGCAGTACTTC.

This clonotype was counted a few times. The rearrangement joins TRBV28 to TRBJ1-2, with D uncertain. The V end was cut by 5 bases, the J end by 8 bases, with 9 bases between. This CDR3 has 11 amino acids. CDR1 MDHEN and CDR2 SYDVKM come from the germline V gene. The DNA for the CDR3 is TGTGCCAGCAGTCTGACCGGGGGCTACACCTTC. Translated: CASSLTGGYTF.

The CDR3 loop is CASSLTFDPRDTQYF. The CDR3 DNA sequence: TGTGCCAGCAGCTTAACGTTTGACCCGAGGGATACGCAGTATTTT. The chain recombines TRBV7-3 with TRBJ2-3; no firm D call. CDR3 size: 15 residues. Germline CDR1 SGHTA, CDR2 FQGTGA. Trimming took 0 bases from V and 6 from J, leaving 13 bases between them.

The chain employs TRBV29-1 and TRBJ2-1; 15 bases agree with TRBD2. The length of the CDR3 is 18 residues. The V segment lost 6 bases and the J segment 1 base; nucleotides outside the gene matches: 10. In germline, CDR1 is SQVTM, CDR2 ANQGSEA. CDR3 nucleotide sequence: TGCAGCGTCGGGGGGACTAGCGGGAGGACGAAGTCCTACAATGAGCAGTTCTTC. This sequence encodes CSVGGTSGRTKSYNEQFF.

The V gene is TRBV5-6, the J gene TRBJ1-1; no reliable D call. The germline V gene has CDR1 SGHDT and CDR2 YYEEEE. Between the trimmed V and J ends, which lost 2 bases and 0 bases, there was a span of 8 bases. This CDR3 comprises 14 residues. The CDR3 loop reads CASSFRDMNTEAFF. CDR3 nucleotide sequence: TGTGCCAGCAGCTTTCGAGACATGAACACTGAAGCTTTCTTT.

This clonotype has ten or more counts. The rearrangement joins TRBV7-9 to TRBJ2-3; 9 positions agree with TRBD1. In germline, CDR1 is SEHNR, CDR2 FQNEAQ (reference sequence). Trimming at V came to 6 bases and at J to 4 bases, leaving 5 bases not matched to a gene. This CDR3 region has 14 residues. The CDR3, as DNA: TGTGCCAGCAGATCGGGACAGGGACCAGATACGCAGTATTTT. Protein sequence: CASRSGQGPDTQYF.

This sequence joins TRBV12-3 or TRBV12-4 and TRBJ1-2; a possible D gene is TRBD1 (5 bases). Trimming removed 2 bases at V and 3 bases at J, with 13 bases between. The CDR3 sequence is 15 residues long. This CDR3 is CASSLKGSSDYGYTF. The CDR3 nucleotides are TGTGCCAGCAGTTTAAAGGGGTCGAGTGACTATGGCTACACCTTC.

The gene calls are TRBV7-9 and TRBJ1-1; 8 bases line up with TRBD1. The CDR3 has 16 amino acids. Trimming took 7 bases from V and 4 from J; bases not matched to a gene: 14. The germline V gene has CDR1 SEHNR and CDR2 FQNEAQ (reference sequence). The CDR3 reads CASKAGTGISGTEAFF. The CDR3 DNA is TGTGCCAGCAAAGCCGGGACAGGCATCTCGGGCACTGAAGCTTTCTTT.